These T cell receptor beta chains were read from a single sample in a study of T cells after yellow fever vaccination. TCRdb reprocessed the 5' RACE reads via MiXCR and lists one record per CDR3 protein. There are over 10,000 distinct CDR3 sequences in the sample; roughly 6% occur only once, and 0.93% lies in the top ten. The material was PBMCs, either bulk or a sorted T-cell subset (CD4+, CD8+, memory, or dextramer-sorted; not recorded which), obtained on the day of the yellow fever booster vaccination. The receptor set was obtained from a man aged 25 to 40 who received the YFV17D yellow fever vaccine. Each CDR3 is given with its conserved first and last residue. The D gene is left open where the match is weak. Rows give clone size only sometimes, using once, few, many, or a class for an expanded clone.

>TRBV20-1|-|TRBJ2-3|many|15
CSARSLFRGTDTQYF
TGCAGTGCTAGAAGCCTTTTCCGGGGCACAGATACGCAGTATTTT
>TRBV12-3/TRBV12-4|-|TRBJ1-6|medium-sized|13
CASVRDNGSPLHF
TGTGCCAGCGTCCGGGACAACGGTTCACCCCTCCACTTT
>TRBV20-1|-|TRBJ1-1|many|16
CSAFVMGRFLNTEAFF
TGCAGTGCTTTCGTGATGGGAAGATTCCTGAACACTGAAGCTTTCTTT
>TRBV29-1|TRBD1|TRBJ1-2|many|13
CSVRAAGQYGYTF
TGCAGCGTACGGGCAGCGGGACAGTATGGCTACACCTTC
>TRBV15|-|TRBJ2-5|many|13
CATSGNMGETQYF
TGTGCCACCAGCGGGAATATGGGGGAGACCCAGTACTTC
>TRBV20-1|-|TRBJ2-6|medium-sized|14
CSATTDSGANVLTF
TGCAGTGCTACTACGGACTCTGGGGCCAACGTCCTGACTTTC
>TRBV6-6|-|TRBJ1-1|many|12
CASRGQYTEAFF
TGTGCCAGCAGAGGACAGTACACTGAAGCTTTCTTT
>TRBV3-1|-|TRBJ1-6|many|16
CASSPRRAAPNSPLHF
TGTGCCAGCAGCCCACGACGGGCAGCGCCGAATTCACCCCTCCACTTT
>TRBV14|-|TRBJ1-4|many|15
CASSPTRGRNEKLFF
TGTGCCAGCAGCCCGACTCGGGGGAGGAATGAAAAACTGTTTTTT
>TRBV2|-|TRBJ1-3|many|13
CASSGSPGNTIYF
TGTGCCAGCAGCGGGTCCCCTGGAAACACCATATATTTT
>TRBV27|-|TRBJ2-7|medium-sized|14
CASSLGQPFYEQYF
TGTGCCAGCAGTTTAGGCCAGCCATTCTACGAGCAGTACTTC
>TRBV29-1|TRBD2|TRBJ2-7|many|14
CSVRGLAETYEQYF
TGCAGCGTCAGGGGACTAGCGGAAACCTACGAGCAGTACTTC
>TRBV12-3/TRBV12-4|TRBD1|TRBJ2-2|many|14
CASRQGANTGELFF
TGTGCCAGCAGACAGGGGGCGAACACCGGGGAGCTGTTTTTT
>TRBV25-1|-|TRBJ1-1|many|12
CASSAEWTEAFF
TGTGCCAGCTCTGCGGAGTGGACTGAAGCTTTCTTT
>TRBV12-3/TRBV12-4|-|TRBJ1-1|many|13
CASRNRMNTEAFF
TGTGCCAGCAGAAACAGGATGAACACTGAAGCTTTCTTT
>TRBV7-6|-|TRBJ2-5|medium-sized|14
CASSLSPATETQYF
TGTGCCAGCAGCTTATCGCCAGCCACAGAGACCCAGTACTTC
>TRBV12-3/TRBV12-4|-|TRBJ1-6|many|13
CASSFGGGGALHF
TGTGCCAGCAGTTTCGGGGGAGGGGGGGCCCTCCACTTT
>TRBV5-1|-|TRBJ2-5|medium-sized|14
CASSLNPKPETQYF
TGCGCCAGCAGCTTGAACCCTAAACCGGAGACCCAGTACTTC
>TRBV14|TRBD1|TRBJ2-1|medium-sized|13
CASSRDSYNEQFF
TGTGCCAGCAGCCGGGACAGCTACAATGAGCAGTTCTTC
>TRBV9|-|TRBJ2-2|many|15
CASSAGQPNTGELFF
TGTGCCAGCAGTGCGGGCCAACCGAACACCGGGGAGCTGTTTTTT
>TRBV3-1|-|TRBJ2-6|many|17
CASSQSGLTPGANVLTF
TGTGCCAGCAGCCAAAGCGGACTAACTCCTGGGGCCAACGTCCTGACTTTC
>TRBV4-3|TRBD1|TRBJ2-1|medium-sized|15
CASSQDFTGGASKFF
TGCGCCAGCAGCCAAGATTTTACAGGGGGCGCGAGTAAATTCTTC
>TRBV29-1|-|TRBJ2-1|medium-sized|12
CSVVGAFNEQFF
TGCAGCGTTGTTGGGGCATTCAATGAGCAGTTCTTC
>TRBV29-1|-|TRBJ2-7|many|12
CSVVRGAHEQYF
TGCAGCGTTGTGCGCGGAGCCCACGAGCAGTACTTC
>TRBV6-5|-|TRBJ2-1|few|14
CASSKSGPNNEQFF
TGTGCCAGCAGTAAGTCGGGACCAAACAATGAGCAGTTCTTC
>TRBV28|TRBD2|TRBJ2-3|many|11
CATHTSVTQYF
TGTGCCACTCACACTAGCGTTACGCAGTATTTT
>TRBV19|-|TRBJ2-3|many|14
CASRRDSSTDTQYF
TGTGCCAGTAGAAGGGACTCGAGCACAGATACGCAGTATTTT
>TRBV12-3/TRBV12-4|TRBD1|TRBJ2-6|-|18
CAFCLGRTGVTGANVLTF
TGTGCCTTCTGTTTAGGACGCACAGGGGTAACTGGGGCCAACGTCCTGACTTTC
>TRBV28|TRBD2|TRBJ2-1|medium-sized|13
CASATGGPQEQFF
TGTGCCAGCGCGACGGGAGGGCCACAGGAGCAGTTCTTC
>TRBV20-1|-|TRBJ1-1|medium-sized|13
CSATGTAEPEAFF
TGCAGTGCTACCGGGACCGCGGAACCTGAAGCTTTCTTT
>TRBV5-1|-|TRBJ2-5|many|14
CASRFGPSAETQYF
TGCGCCAGCAGATTCGGACCCTCCGCAGAGACCCAGTACTTC
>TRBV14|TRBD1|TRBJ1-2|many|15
CASSQVWGQGNGYTF
TGTGCCAGCAGCCAAGTTTGGGGACAGGGGAATGGCTACACCTTC